Many counts were recorded for the clone carrying this T cell receptor (beta chain). The antigen remains unidentified. These data originate in a study of T cells after yellow fever vaccination. The V end was cut by 0 bases, the J end by 4 bases, with 8 bases between. This CDR3 has 14 residues. From germline, CDR1 is SGDLS and CDR2 YYNGEE. Study-wide points: At 95% to 96% for CD4 and about 88% for CD8, most primary-vaccination clones showed up again after the booster.

Each CDR3 protein gets one entry after TCRdb re-called the 5' RACE reads with MiXCR. The repertoire holds about 320,000 distinct CDR3 sequences, roughly 4.3% seen once, with roughly a fifth in the top ten. The sequenced sample was PBMCs, obtained 15 days after the yellow fever booster vaccination. The chain employs TRBV9 and TRBJ2-1, with D hard to call. The source is a man younger than 30 who received the YFV17D yellow fever vaccine. The CDR3 DNA sequence: TGTGCCAGCAGCGTAGATCCGGTTTACAATGAGCAGTTCTTC. This codes for CASSVDPVYNEQFF.